This is a list of T cell receptor beta chains from one sample in a study of T cell responses to AZD1222 COVID-19 vaccine. Using immunoSEQ multiplex PCR, the repertoire was profiled, and TCRdb retains in-frame clones only, with some absent. The sample has 180,000 or so clones, almost 90% seen once. The specimen comprised peripheral blood, sampled on day 0 of AZD1222 vaccination. The receptors stem from an adult in good health. CDR3s include the opening cysteine and the closing phenylalanine or tryptophan. A D gene is named only where the DNA matches it firmly. Clone sizes are given selectively: once, few, many, or a class where the clone is expanded.

abundance	v_gene	j_gene	d_gene	CDR3aa	CDR3nt
NA	TRBV3-1/TRBV3-2	TRBJ2-1	NA	CASSQGPGPNEQFF	TGTGCCAGCAGCCAAGGGCCGGGGCCCAATGAGCAGTTCTTC
once	TRBV5-6	TRBJ1-2	NA	CASSTLTGMIGYGYTF	TGTGCCAGCAGCACCCTTACAGGGATGATTGGCTATGGCTACACCTTC
NA	TRBV12-3/TRBV12-4	TRBJ1-2	TRBD1	CASSPGTGSGYTF	TGTGCCAGCAGTCCCGGGACAGGGAGTGGCTACACCTTC
NA	TRBV27	TRBJ1-2	NA	CASSLPDLNYGYTF	TGTGCCAGCAGTCTCCCGGACCTAAACTATGGCTACACCTTC
NA	TRBV19	TRBJ1-2	NA	CASSILPNDGYTF	TGTGCCAGTAGTATTCTACCCAACGATGGCTACACCTTC
NA	TRBV4-1	TRBJ1-4	NA	CASSQTTATNEKLFF	TGCGCCAGCAGCCAAACGACCGCAACTAATGAAAAACTGTTTTTT
NA	TRBV30	TRBJ1-1	NA	CAWSVGKGTEAFF	TGTGCCTGGAGTGTAGGGAAAGGGACTGAAGCTTTCTTT
NA	TRBV2	TRBJ2-2	NA	CASTPSDPSGELFF	TGTGCCAGCACTCCCTCGGACCCGTCCGGGGAGCTGTTTTTT
NA	TRBV7-8	TRBJ1-3	NA	CASSPNSGGNTIYF	TGTGCCAGCAGCCCAAACAGTGGGGGAAACACCATATATTTT
NA	TRBV21-1	TRBJ1-2	NA	CASSKAPENYGYTF	TGTGCCAGCAGCAAAGCCCCAGAAAACTATGGCTACACCTTC
NA	TRBV7-9	TRBJ2-7	TRBD1	CASSLGPGQGPGYF	TGTGCCAGCAGCTTAGGCCCGGGACAGGGCCCCGGGTACTTC
NA	TRBV27	TRBJ2-7	NA	CASSRWDTGAYEQYF	TGTGCCAGCAGCCGCTGGGACACAGGAGCCTACGAGCAGTACTTC
NA	TRBV19	TRBJ1-5	NA	CASRGDQPQHF	TGTGCCAGCCGTGGGGATCAGCCCCAGCATTTT
NA	TRBV19	TRBJ1-4	NA	CATARWEAGEKLFF	TGTGCCACTGCACGATGGGAGGCTGGGGAAAAACTGTTTTTT
NA	TRBV30	TRBJ2-2	NA	CAWTRGTGELFF	TGTGCCTGGACCCGAGGTACTGGGGAGCTGTTTTTT
NA	TRBV7-3	TRBJ2-3	TRBD1	CASSLRGTGSTDTQYF	TGTGCCAGCAGCTTAAGAGGGACAGGAAGCACAGATACGCAGTATTTT
NA	TRBV11-1	TRBJ2-5	TRBD1	CASSLSLTGGQETQYF	TGTGCCAGCAGCTTGAGCTTGACAGGGGGGCAAGAGACCCAGTACTTC
NA	TRBV29-1	TRBJ1-4	TRBD1	CSVTPGQGNEKLFF	TGCAGCGTGACCCCGGGACAGGGGAATGAAAAACTGTTTTTT
NA	TRBV30	TRBJ2-3	TRBD2	CAWTSGTSSTDTQYF	TGTGCCTGGACTAGCGGGACCTCTAGCACAGATACGCAGTATTTT
NA	TRBV3-1/TRBV3-2	TRBJ1-6	NA	CASSQGPPYNSPLHF	TGTGCCAGCAGCCAAGGTCCGCCTTATAATTCACCCCTCCACTTT
NA	TRBV6-5	TRBJ1-5	TRBD1	CASSRDRVGDQPQHF	TGTGCCAGCAGCCGGGACAGGGTGGGGGATCAGCCCCAGCATTTT
NA	TRBV5-6	TRBJ1-1	NA	CASRLRSTEAFF	TGTGCCAGCAGACTCAGGAGCACTGAAGCTTTCTTT
NA	TRBV2	TRBJ2-5	TRBD1	CASRTGVAQETQYF	TGTGCCAGCAGGACAGGGGTCGCCCAAGAGACCCAGTACTTC
NA	TRBV7-6	TRBJ2-2	TRBD2	CASSERGTSGGNTGELFF	TGTGCCAGCAGCGAGCGCGGGACTAGCGGGGGGAACACCGGGGAGCTGTTTTTT
NA	TRBV2	TRBJ2-7	TRBD1	CAIKDRDPLGEQYF	TGTGCCATTAAAGACAGGGACCCCCTGGGCGAGCAGTACTTC
NA	TRBV6-5	TRBJ1-5	NA	CASSYSPEERYQPQHF	TGTGCCAGCAGTTACTCACCCGAGGAGCGGTATCAGCCCCAGCATTTT
NA	TRBV7-6	TRBJ2-6	NA	CASSLGNPSSGANVLTF	TGTGCCAGCAGCTTGGGAAACCCCAGCTCTGGGGCCAACGTCCTGACTTTC
NA	TRBV11-2	TRBJ2-2	TRBD2	CASSPGLAGGSTGELFF	TGTGCCAGCAGCCCCGGACTAGCGGGGGGTAGTACCGGGGAGCTGTTTTTT
NA	TRBV12-3/TRBV12-4	TRBJ1-5	NA	CASRGQRSQHF	TGTGCCAGCAGAGGACAGCGAAGTCAGCATTTT
NA	TRBV14	TRBJ2-3	TRBD2	CASSQAGGGPTQYF	TGTGCCAGCAGCCAAGCTGGGGGGGGACCAACGCAGTATTTT
NA	TRBV11-1	TRBJ2-1	TRBD1	CASSLGTGGSYNEQFF	TGTGCCAGCAGCTTAGGGACAGGGGGCTCCTACAATGAGCAGTTCTTC
NA	TRBV6-1	TRBJ1-2	TRBD1	CASSEDPGQALYGYTF	TGTGCCAGCAGTGAGGATCCGGGACAGGCGCTCTATGGCTACACCTTC
NA	TRBV6-2/TRBV6-3	TRBJ2-3	NA	CASSYTLGVDTQYF	TGTGCCAGCAGTTACACCTTGGGAGTGGATACGCAGTATTTT
NA	TRBV3-1/TRBV3-2	TRBJ2-1	NA	CASSLGGNEQFF	TGTGCCAGCAGCCTGGGGGGCAATGAGCAGTTCTTC
NA	TRBV19	TRBJ1-5	NA	CASSIGQPYQPQHF	TGTGCCAGTAGTATAGGACAGCCTTATCAGCCCCAGCATTTT
NA	TRBV15	TRBJ2-2	TRBD1	CATREPGTGVTGELFF	TGTGCCACCAGGGAACCCGGGACAGGGGTTACCGGGGAGCTGTTTTTT
NA	TRBV20-1	TRBJ2-3	NA	CSATPRGTQYF	TGCAGTGCTACGCCCCGGGGCACGCAGTATTTT
NA	TRBV5-6	TRBJ2-2	NA	CASSSRTAANTGELFF	TGTGCCAGCAGTTCGCGGACAGCTGCGAACACCGGGGAGCTGTTTTTT
NA	TRBV11-1	TRBJ1-2	NA	CASSTPPKGIPNF	TGTGCCAGCAGCACCCCCCCGAAGGGTATACCCAACTTC
NA	TRBV11-2	TRBJ2-3	TRBD2	CASSPLRSGGSTDTQYF	TGTGCCAGCAGCCCCCTTCGTAGCGGGGGGAGCACAGATACGCAGTATTTT
NA	TRBV5-4	TRBJ2-5	TRBD2	CASSLDGTSVETQYF	TGTGCCAGCAGCTTGGATGGGACTAGCGTGGAGACCCAGTACTTC
NA	TRBV11-1	TRBJ2-7	TRBD2	CASSLEAGANYEQYF	TGTGCCAGCAGCTTAGAAGCGGGGGCCAACTACGAGCAGTACTTC
NA	TRBV29-1	TRBJ2-5	NA	CSVVLAGRETQYF	TGCAGCGTTGTCTTGGCAGGGAGAGAGACCCAGTACTTC
NA	TRBV6-5	TRBJ1-6	NA	CASSYSNSLYNSPLHF	TGTGCCAGCAGTTATTCGAATTCGCTCTATAATTCACCCCTCCACTTT
NA	TRBV9	TRBJ1-6	NA	CASSDTHSSYNSPLHF	TGTGCCAGCAGCGATACACATAGCTCCTATAATTCACCCCTCCACTTT
once	TRBV13	TRBJ2-6	NA	CASRDTLSGANVLTF	TGTGCCAGCAGGGACACCCTCTCTGGGGCCAACGTCCTGACTTTC
few	TRBV13	TRBJ2-5	TRBD1	CASSPGTVQETQYF	TGTGCCAGCAGCCCAGGGACAGTACAAGAGACCCAGTACTTC
once	TRBV11-2	TRBJ2-7	NA	CASSLNSEQYF	TGTGCCAGCAGCTTAAATTCCGAGCAGTACTTC